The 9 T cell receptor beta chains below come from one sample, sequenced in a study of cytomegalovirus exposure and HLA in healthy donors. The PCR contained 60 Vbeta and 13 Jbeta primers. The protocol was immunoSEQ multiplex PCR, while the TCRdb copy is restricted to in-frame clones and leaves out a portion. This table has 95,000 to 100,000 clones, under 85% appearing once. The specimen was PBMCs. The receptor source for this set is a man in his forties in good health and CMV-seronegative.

CDR3 amino acids: CASSPSGQTQYF. The CDR3 DNA reads TGTGCCAGCAGCCCCTCGGGTCAGACCCAGTACTTC. The rearrangement joins TRBV4-2 to TRBJ2-5, with D unresolved. Germline assignment: CDR1 LGHNA and CDR2 YNFKEQ. The CDR3 runs 12 residues. The V end was cut by 4 bases, the J end by 6 bases, with 9 bases between.

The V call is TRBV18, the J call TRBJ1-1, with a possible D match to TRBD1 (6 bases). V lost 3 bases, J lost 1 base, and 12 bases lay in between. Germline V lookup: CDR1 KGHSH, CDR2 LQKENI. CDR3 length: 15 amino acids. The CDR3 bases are TGTGCCAGCTCACCTTTGGGGGGGCGGAACACTGAAGCTTTCTTT. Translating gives CASSPLGGRNTEAFF. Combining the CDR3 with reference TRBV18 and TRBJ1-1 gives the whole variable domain NAGVMQNPRHLVRRRGQEARLRCSPMKGHSHVYWYRQLPEEGLKFMVYLQKENIIDESGMPKERFSAEFPKEGPSILRIQQVVRGDSAAYFCASSPLGGRNTEAFFGQGTRLTVV.

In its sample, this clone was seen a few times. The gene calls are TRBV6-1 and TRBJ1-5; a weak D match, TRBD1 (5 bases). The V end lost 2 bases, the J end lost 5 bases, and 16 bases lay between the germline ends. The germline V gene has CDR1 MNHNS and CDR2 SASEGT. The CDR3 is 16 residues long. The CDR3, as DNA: TGTGCCAGCAGTGAATCGGCCAGGGCCGGGCATCAGCCCCAGCATTTT. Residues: CASSESARAGHQPQHF.

CDR3 DNA sequence: TGTGCCAGCAGTTTATTCCGCGGGAGGGGCGAGACCCAGTACTTC. Amino acids: CASSLFRGRGETQYF. V and J are TRBV27 and TRBJ2-5; 9 positions match TRBD2. The junction had 5 bases not matched to a gene; V was cut back by 1 base and J by 5 bases. Germline CDR1 reads MNHEY; CDR2 reads SMNVEV (reference sequence). The CDR3 spans 15 residues.

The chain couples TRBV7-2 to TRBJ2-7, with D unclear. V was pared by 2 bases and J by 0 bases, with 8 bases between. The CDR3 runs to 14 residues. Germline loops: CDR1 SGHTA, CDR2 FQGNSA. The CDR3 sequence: CASSLWPGSYEQYF. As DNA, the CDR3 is TGTGCCAGCAGCTTATGGCCGGGCTCCTACGAGCAGTACTTC.

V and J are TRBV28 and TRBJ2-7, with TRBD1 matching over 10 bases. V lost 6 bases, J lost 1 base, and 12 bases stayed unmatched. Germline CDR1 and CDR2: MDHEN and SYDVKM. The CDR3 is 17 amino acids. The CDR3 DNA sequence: TGTGCCAGCAGCTCTCCCCACGGGACAGGGGTGTCCTACGAGCAGTACTTC. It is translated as CASSSPHGTGVSYEQYF.

CDR3 protein: CASTISTDSTDTQYF. The CDR3 nucleotides are TGTGCCAGCACCATTTCGACAGATAGCACAGATACGCAGTATTTT. The chain is built from TRBV6-1 and TRBJ2-3; tentative D call: TRBD1 (5 bases). Germline lookup yields CDR1 MNHNS and CDR2 SASEGT. The length of the CDR3 is 15 residues. Trimming took off 7 bases at V and 0 bases at J, with 14 bases between the two ends.

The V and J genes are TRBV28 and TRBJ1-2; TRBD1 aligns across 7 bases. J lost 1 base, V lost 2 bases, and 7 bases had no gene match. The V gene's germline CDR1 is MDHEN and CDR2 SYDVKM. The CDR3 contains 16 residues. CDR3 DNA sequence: TGTGCCAGCAGTTTACCTGGGACAGAGCTTAACTATGGCTACACCTTC. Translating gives CASSLPGTELNYGYTF.

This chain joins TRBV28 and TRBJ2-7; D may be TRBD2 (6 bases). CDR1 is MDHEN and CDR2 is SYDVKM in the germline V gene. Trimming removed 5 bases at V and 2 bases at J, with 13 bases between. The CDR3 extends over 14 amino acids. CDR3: CASSPAGSTYEQYF. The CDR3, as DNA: TGTGCCAGCAGTCCGGCGGGGAGTACCTACGAGCAGTACTTC.